One sample yielded the 10 T cell receptor beta chains listed below, sequenced in a study of cytomegalovirus exposure and HLA in healthy donors (dated by TCRdb to 2015 to 2018). Library preparation used the immunoSEQ multiplex PCR assay. This immuneACCESS table, as held by TCRdb, lists in-frame sequences with V and J called but not all clones. Of the missing ones, under half trace to an unresolved V gene in checked studies; the others have no known cause. This sample lists 120,000 to 150,000 clones; 80% to 90% were detected once. About 7.9% of the sample is held by the ten biggest clonotypes. Sequenced input: PBMCs. These TCRs come from a young woman in good health and CMV-seropositive.

As DNA, the CDR3 is TGCGCCAGCAGCTTGGACAGGGTGGATGAGCAGTTCTTC. Protein sequence: CASSLDRVDEQFF. The rearrangement uses TRBV5-1 and TRBJ2-1, with a tentative D call TRBD1 (6 bases). The CDR3 is made up of 13 amino acids. V was pared by 0 bases and J by 8 bases, with 9 bases between. Germline values: CDR1 SGHRS, CDR2 YFSETQ.

The chain has TRBV6-7 and TRBJ2-1; D not resolved. TRBV6-7 is an open reading frame, and its role is uncertain. The CDR3 is made up of 13 amino acids. Trimming stripped 2 bases from V and 8 bases from J, with 10 bases between. This CDR3 is CASSYEERYEQFF. For the CDR3, the DNA is TGTGCCAGCAGTTACGAGGAACGGTATGAGCAGTTCTTC.

This clone was found a few times. The V call is TRBV5-8, the J call TRBJ2-1, with 13 bases identical to TRBD2. The CDR3 runs to 17 residues. The trim removed 4 bases at V and 2 bases at J, leaving 6 bases unmatched. CDR1 SGHTS and CDR2 YDEGEE come from the germline V gene. The CDR3 loop is CASSRYGLAGAYNEQFF. The CDR3 DNA follows: TGTGCCAGCAGCCGATATGGACTAGCGGGAGCCTACAATGAGCAGTTCTTC.

The CDR3 DNA reads as TGTGCCAGCAGTGGGCAGCAAGGCACTGAAGCTTTCTTT. Its translation is CASSGQQGTEAFF. This sequence joins TRBV27 and TRBJ1-1; D unclear. The CDR3 covers 13 residues. V lost 5 bases and J lost 4, with 11 bases in between. CDR1 and CDR2 (germline): MNHEY, SMNVEV (reference sequence).

The chain recombines TRBV5-4 with TRBJ2-7; 8 nucleotides line up with TRBD1. The CDR3 length is 14 residues. Germline CDR1 is SGHNT and CDR2 is YYREEE (reference sequence). The V segment lost 4 bases and the J segment 2 bases; nucleotides outside the gene matches: 5. The CDR3 coding sequence is TGTGCCAGCAGCCCGGGACAGGATACCTACGAGCAGTACTTC. This sequence encodes CASSPGQDTYEQYF.

The chain carries TRBV19 and TRBJ2-1, with TRBD2 identical over 7 bases. With V trimmed by 4 bases and J by 3 bases, 9 bases remained unmatched. Germline V gives CDR1 LNHDA, CDR2 SQIVND (reference sequence). The CDR3 is made up of 16 amino acids. In nucleotides, the CDR3 is TGTGCCAGTAGTACCGGAAGGGAGGGCATCTACAATGAGCAGTTCTTC. It codes for CASSTGREGIYNEQFF.

V and J are TRBV6-6 and TRBJ1-3, with 9 positions matching TRBD1. The CDR3 is 16 residues long. Germline V gives CDR1 MNHNY, CDR2 SVGAGI (reference sequence). V dropped 5 bases and J dropped 4; count of bases not matched to a gene: 9. The CDR3 sequence is CASSNPGTGWGNTIYF. As DNA, the CDR3 is TGTGCCAGCAGTAACCCTGGGACAGGGTGGGGAAACACCATATATTTT.

Regarding this clone: A junction end diverges from the germline sequence, so it may reflect a read error. V gene TRBV7-8 combines with J gene TRBJ2-5; 9 bases line up with TRBD2. In germline, CDR1 is SGHVS, CDR2 FQNEAQ. The CDR3 is 12 residues long. DNA of the CDR3: TGCTGTAGCGGGGGATCCTCGGAGACCCAGTACTTC. Its protein product is CCSGGSSETQYF.

The CDR3 spells CASSPEGRRTEAFF. The CDR3 region has the DNA TGTGCCAGCTCACCGGAAGGGAGGAGAACTGAAGCTTTCTTT. The J gene is TRBJ1-1, the V gene TRBV18; D remains ambiguous. This CDR3 has 14 residues. Per the germline V gene, CDR1 is KGHSH and CDR2 is LQKENI. V dropped 3 bases and J dropped 5 bases, with 13 bases sitting between them. Complete variable domain (other parts from reference TRBV18 and TRBJ1-1): NAGVMQNPRHLVRRRGQEARLRCSPMKGHSHVYWYRQLPEEGLKFMVYLQKENIIDESGMPKERFSAEFPKEGPSILRIQQVVRGDSAAYFCASSPEGRRTEAFFGQGTRLTVV.

The chain carries TRBV10-1 and TRBJ2-3, with TRBD2 as a possible D gene (6 bases). Trimming took 2 bases from V and 0 from J, leaving 9 bases between them. Germline lookup yields CDR1 WNHNN and CDR2 SYGVQD (reference sequence). This CDR3 spans 15 amino acids. The CDR3: CASSERSGSTDTQYF. The CDR3 nucleotides are TGCGCCAGCAGTGAGAGGAGCGGGAGCACAGATACGCAGTATTTT.